This T cell receptor (beta chain) was retrieved from a study of CD8 T cells in ankylosing spondylitis. The CDR3 runs 12 residues. V lost 3 bases, J lost 8 bases, and 10 bases lay in between. There are many counts of this clonotype. MiXCR was run by TCRdb on the 5' RACE reads, yielding one entry per CDR3 protein. This table holds roughly 40,000 distinct CDR3 sequences, approximately 11% found once. The sequenced material came from blood, either unsorted or a sorted T cell fraction (not recorded which). This sequence joins TRBV12-3 or TRBV12-4 and TRBJ1-2; D unclear. This TCR was recovered from a male donor with ankylosing spondylitis or in good health (not recorded which). In DNA form, the CDR3 reads TGTGCCAGCAGTTTCGGCAGGAGCGGCTACACCTTC. Translating it yields CASSFGRSGYTF.